A selection of T cell receptor beta chains follows, all from one sample in a study of T cell responses to AZD1222 COVID-19 vaccine. Here immunoSEQ multiplex PCR was the method, and the copy in TCRdb shows in-frame clones only, minus some. Seen here are some 58,000 clones, 88% observed once, and the top ten hold roughly 14%. Material: peripheral blood, obtained on day 0 of AZD1222 vaccination. The receptors were gathered from an adult in good health. Each CDR3 is given with its conserved first and last residue. The D gene is left open where the match is weak. A row's size may be missing; if present it is once, few, many or a size class.

j_call clone_size d_call v_call cdr3_nt cdr3_aa
TRBJ1-2 NA NA TRBV7-9 TGTGCCAGCACCTTTGGGGGGTCTTATGGCTACACCTTC CASTFGGSYGYTF
TRBJ2-2 once NA TRBV9 TGTGCCAGCAGCGTAGGCGGGTTGAACACCGGGGAGCTGTTTTTT CASSVGGLNTGELFF
TRBJ2-3 NA TRBD2 TRBV19 TGTGCCAGTACTGTGGTGGCGGGAGGGAGGGATACGCAGTATTTT CASTVVAGGRDTQYF
TRBJ2-7 few TRBD2 TRBV27 TGTGCCAGCAGTTTATCCCCCTTAGCGGGAGGGTTCCCTCGCGAGCAGTACTTC CASSLSPLAGGFPREQYF
TRBJ2-1 NA TRBD2 TRBV24-1 TGTGCCACCGGCGGGGGCACTAGCGGGAGGGGCAATGAGCAGTTCTTC CATGGGTSGRGNEQFF
TRBJ1-6 NA NA TRBV14 TGTGCCAGCAGCCGCGCCCTGGGCCAGGGATCACCCCTCCACTTT CASSRALGQGSPLHF
TRBJ2-7 NA TRBD2 TRBV3-1/TRBV3-2 TGTGCCAGCAGCCAAGCGGGAGGGCCGTACGAGCAGTACTTC CASSQAGGPYEQYF
TRBJ2-3 NA TRBD1 TRBV4-2 TGTGCCAGCAGCTCGACCACAGGGGGTACGCAGTATTTT CASSSTTGGTQYF
TRBJ2-3 NA NA TRBV4-3 TGCGCCAGCAGCCAAGAAGGCACAGATACGCAGTATTTT CASSQEGTDTQYF
TRBJ2-5 NA TRBD2 TRBV9 TGTGCCAGCAGCGTGACTAGCGAGCAAGAGACCCAGTACTTC CASSVTSEQETQYF
TRBJ2-2 NA NA TRBV12-5 TGTGCTAGTGGTTTGGAGGGTGGAGCCACCGGGGAGCTGTTTTTT CASGLEGGATGELFF
TRBJ1-1 NA NA TRBV29-1 TGCAGCGTTGACCGACCCGAACGGACTGAAGCTTTCTTT CSVDRPERTEAFF
TRBJ1-1 NA NA TRBV5-8 TGTGCCAGCAGCTTGAACGGTTTGAACACTGAAGCTTTCTTT CASSLNGLNTEAFF
TRBJ1-1 once NA TRBV7-2 TGTGCCAGCAGCTTAGGGTCCTTGAACACTGAAGCTTTCTTT CASSLGSLNTEAFF
TRBJ2-7 NA TRBD1 TRBV10-3 TGTGCCATCAGTAGACAGGGGGCATACGAGCAGTACTTC CAISRQGAYEQYF
TRBJ1-1 NA NA TRBV7-9 TGTGCCAGCAGCTTAGCTGCAGGGCCGCTGAACACTGAAGCTTTCTTT CASSLAAGPLNTEAFF
TRBJ2-3 NA NA TRBV4-3 TGCGCCAGCAGCCAAGAGGGGGCGGGAGACGGTCCAGATACGCAGTATTTT CASSQEGAGDGPDTQYF
TRBJ2-7 NA TRBD2 TRBV15 TGTGCCACCAGCAGAGGGCTAGCGGGAGTGTCCTACGAGCAGTACTTC CATSRGLAGVSYEQYF
TRBJ2-1 NA NA TRBV21-1 TGTGCCAGCAGCAAGAGGCTAGCGGATTACAATGAGCAGTTCTTC CASSKRLADYNEQFF
TRBJ1-1 NA TRBD1 TRBV6-5 TGTGCCAGGAAACAGGGGGCGGGGGTGAACACTGAAGCTTTCTTT CARKQGAGVNTEAFF
TRBJ1-4 NA NA TRBV29-1 TGCAGCGTTGATACAGGCGCAGACAATGAAAAACTGTTTTTT CSVDTGADNEKLFF
TRBJ2-1 NA NA TRBV5-1 TGCGCCAGCAGCCCGGACTCCACCTACAATGAGCAGTTCTTC CASSPDSTYNEQFF
TRBJ1-2 once TRBD1 TRBV19 TGTGCCAGTAGTATGCCCCCAGGGGGCTATGGCTACACCTTC CASSMPPGGYGYTF
TRBJ2-5 NA NA TRBV2 TGTGCCAGCAGTGGTGGCAGGGTAGAGACCCAGTACTTC CASSGGRVETQYF
TRBJ2-3 NA TRBD1 TRBV5-1 TGCGCCAGCAGCTTGGACAGGGGGACCACAGATACGCAGTATTTT CASSLDRGTTDTQYF
TRBJ1-3 once NA TRBV7-9 TGTGCCAGCACCTTCGTCGGAGGCAGCTCTGGAAACACCATATATTTT CASTFVGGSSGNTIYF
TRBJ1-5 NA NA TRBV30 TGTGCCTGGAGTGTTCAAAGCAATCAGCCCCAGCATTTT CAWSVQSNQPQHF
TRBJ1-2 few TRBD1 TRBV3-1/TRBV3-2 TGTGCCAGCAGCGACAGGGGGCCCTTCTATGGCTACACCTTC CASSDRGPFYGYTF
TRBJ2-5 NA TRBD1 TRBV5-8 TGTGCCAGCAGCTTGGCTCAGGGGGCACTGGAAGAGACCCAGTACTTC CASSLAQGALEETQYF
TRBJ1-2 NA NA TRBV19 TGTGCCAGTAGTCTGCAAGGTAACTATGGCTACACCTTC CASSLQGNYGYTF
TRBJ2-5 NA NA TRBV7-7 TGTGCTAGCAGCCCCCTGAGGGCTATCCAAGAGACCCAGTACTTC CASSPLRAIQETQYF
TRBJ1-5 NA NA TRBV19 TGTGCCAGTAGAGATAATAGAAGAGTTCAGCCCCAGCATTTT CASRDNRRVQPQHF
TRBJ2-7 NA TRBD2 TRBV7-8 TGTGCCAGCAGCCCGAGCACTAGCGCAACCTACGAGCAGTACTTC CASSPSTSATYEQYF
TRBJ2-1 once NA TRBV5-1 TGCGCCAGCAGCTTGGTGGCGGGACGTGCACATGAGCAGTTCTTC CASSLVAGRAHEQFF
TRBJ1-5 few NA TRBV10-3 TGTGCCATCAGTGTGGGCAGAGATAGCAATCAGCCCCAGCATTTT CAISVGRDSNQPQHF
TRBJ1-1 NA NA TRBV19 TGTGCCAGTACCCCAAGGGGGGCAGAGGGAACTGAAGCTTTCTTT CASTPRGAEGTEAFF
TRBJ2-7 NA TRBD1 TRBV6-5 TGTGCCACCGTTTCCGGGACAGGGGGCCTCGAGCAGTACTTC CATVSGTGGLEQYF
TRBJ1-2 NA TRBD1 TRBV11-2 TGTGCCAGCAGCTTGGACAGGGACTATGGCTACACCTTC CASSLDRDYGYTF